This T cell receptor (beta chain) was profiled in a study of blood T cell repertoires in COVID-19 (dated by TCRdb to between 2020 and 2021). General notes on the study: Samples covering the acute and convalescent phases of COVID-19 were provided by collaborators in the United States, Italy and Spain. The prospective study material was composed of cDNA or gDNA derived from T cells, B-cell-depleted T cells, or PBMCs. Deeply sampled blood TCRbeta repertoires from subjects exposed to, actively infected with, or recovered from COVID-19 were included in the dataset. The repertoires were released in a freely available public database intended as a resource for research on the immune response to SARS-CoV-2. Samples came from the ongoing ImmuneRACE study (first 160 participants) plus 1,254 subjects from 6 global collaborators. A de-identified subject ID, COVID-19 status, age in years and sex were almost always included in the sample metadata. Where available, HLA class I and class II types were obtained from metadata supplied by the sample provider rather than from assay-based typing. Overall study outcomes, separate from this receptor: The amount of clinical and demographic metadata varied by source and participant and was provided uncurated.

The immunoSEQ Assay, a bias-controlled multiplex PCR, was used to amplify TCRbeta CDR3 regions from genomic DNA. On the study's bioinformatics: Nucleated cell counts per sample were estimated from amplification of reference gene primers within the assay. To quantify the absolute abundance of each unique TCRbeta CDR3 rearrangement, sequence reads were collapsed and filtered. For each sample, productive Simpson clonality was calculated by taking the square root of Simpson's diversity index across productive rearrangements. Drawn from immuneACCESS, this table holds only the in-frame rearrangements with V and J called that TCRdb kept. Clones are partly lost; checked studies trace under half to an unresolved V gene and leave the rest unexplained. From that table come the V and J calls and clone size; the DNA was used to work out D and trimming. The sample table holds roughly 160,000 clones, of which around 82% were seen once. The top ten constitute about 2% of the sample.

After removal of 5 bases from V and 6 bases from J, the junction retains 6 bases not matched to a gene. Based on the germline V gene (reference sequence), the CDR1 and CDR2 sequences are LNHDA and SQIVND. The CDR3 runs 14 residues from the cysteine to the phenylalanine. The kept DNA is CDR3 alone, 42 bases in frame from the first base. Each collaborating institution followed its own protocols to collect whole blood in K2EDTA tubes. Collaborator samples were shipped for TCRbeta analysis as frozen whole blood, isolated PBMCs, or DNA extracted from either sample type. Concerning this clone: The clone's antigen remains unknown. Base qualities are not at hand, and no much larger clone is one base apart.

The sequence links TRBV19 to TRBJ2-1, with 8 bases in between that match TRBD1. Sample: peripheral blood. The sequence came from a woman older than 75 with acute or convalescent COVID-19. The bases read TGTGCCAGTAGTCAGGGGGCGATATCCAATGAGCAGTTCTTC. This is translated as CASSQGAISNEQFF.